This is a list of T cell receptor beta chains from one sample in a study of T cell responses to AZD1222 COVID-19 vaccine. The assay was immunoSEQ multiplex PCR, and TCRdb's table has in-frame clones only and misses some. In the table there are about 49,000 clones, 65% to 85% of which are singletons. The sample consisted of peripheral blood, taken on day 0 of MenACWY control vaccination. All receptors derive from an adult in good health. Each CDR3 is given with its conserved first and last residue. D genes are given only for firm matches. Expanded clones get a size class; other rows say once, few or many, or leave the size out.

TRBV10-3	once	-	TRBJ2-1	CAIKPSSSYNEQFF	TGTGCCATCAAACCCTCGAGCTCCTACAATGAGCAGTTCTTC
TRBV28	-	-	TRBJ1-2	CASGQNYGYTF	TGTGCCAGCGGGCAGAACTATGGCTACACCTTC
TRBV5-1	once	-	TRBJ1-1	CASSRTANTEAFF	TGCGCCAGCAGCCGGACCGCCAACACTGAAGCTTTCTTT
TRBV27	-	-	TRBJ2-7	CASTQRRGSVLEQYF	TGTGCCAGCACCCAACGGAGGGGGTCTGTTCTCGAGCAGTACTTC
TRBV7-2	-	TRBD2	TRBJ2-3	CASSRTASGGFVTDTQYF	TGTGCCAGCAGCAGAACGGCTAGCGGGGGATTCGTCACAGATACGCAGTATTTT
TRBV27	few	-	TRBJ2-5	CASSRRPQETQYF	TGTGCCAGCAGCCGTCGCCCCCAAGAGACCCAGTACTTC
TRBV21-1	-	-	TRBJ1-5	CGVGFFNLVDQPQHF	TGTGGGGTAGGATTTTTCAACTTAGTGGATCAGCCCCAGCATTTT
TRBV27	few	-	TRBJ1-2	CASSLGARGYGYTF	TGTGCCAGCAGTTTAGGGGCGCGTGGTTATGGCTACACCTTC
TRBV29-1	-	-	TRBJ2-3	CSVGASRYSDTQYF	TGCAGCGTTGGGGCTTCGCGGTACTCAGATACGCAGTATTTT
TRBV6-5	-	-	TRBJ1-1	CASSPPKRNTEAFF	TGTGCCAGCAGTCCCCCGAAAAGAAACACTGAAGCTTTCTTT
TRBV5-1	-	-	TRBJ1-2	CASSLGQGGGGYTF	TGCGCCAGCAGCTTGGGGCAGGGTGGAGGTGGCTACACCTTC
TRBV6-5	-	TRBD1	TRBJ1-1	CASSYSRGPTVTEAFF	TGTGCCAGCAGTTACTCCAGGGGGCCTACGGTCACTGAAGCTTTCTTT
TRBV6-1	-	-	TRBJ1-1	CASSERFWKNTEAFF	TGTGCCAGCAGTGAAAGGTTCTGGAAGAACACTGAAGCTTTCTTT
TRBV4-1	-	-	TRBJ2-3	CASSPGTTDTQYF	TGCGCCAGCAGCCCCGGGACCACAGATACGCAGTATTTT
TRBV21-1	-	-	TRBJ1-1	CASSKKRIRRAFF	TGTGCCAGCAGCAAAAAGAGAATAAGACGGGCTTTCTTT
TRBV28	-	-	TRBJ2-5	CASSSPGLQETQYF	TGTGCCAGCAGTTCCCCGGGGCTCCAAGAGACCCAGTACTTC
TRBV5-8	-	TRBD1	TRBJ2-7	CASRSTGVYEQYF	TGTGCCAGCAGGTCTACAGGGGTCTACGAGCAGTACTTC
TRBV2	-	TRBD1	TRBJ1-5	CASRGDSGTEPQHF	TGTGCCAGCAGAGGGGACAGCGGGACCGAGCCCCAGCATTTT
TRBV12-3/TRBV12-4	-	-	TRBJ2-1	CASSSLYNEQFF	TGTGCCAGCAGTTCCCTCTACAATGAGCAGTTCTTC
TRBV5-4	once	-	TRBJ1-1	CASSLGTTSTEAFF	TGTGCCAGCAGCTTGGGGACAACTAGCACTGAAGCTTTCTTT
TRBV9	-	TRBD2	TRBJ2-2	CASSPSGGVTGELFF	TGTGCCAGCAGCCCCTCCGGGGGGGTAACCGGGGAGCTGTTTTTT
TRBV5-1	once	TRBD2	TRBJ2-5	CASSGLVVGETQYF	TGCGCCAGCAGCGGACTAGTAGTGGGGGAGACCCAGTACTTC
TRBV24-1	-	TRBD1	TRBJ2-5	CATSEPGTGKQETQYF	TGTGCCACCAGTGAACCCGGGACAGGCAAACAAGAGACCCAGTACTTC
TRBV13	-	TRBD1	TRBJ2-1	CASSLGTDYNEQFF	TGTGCCAGCAGCCTCGGGACAGATTACAATGAGCAGTTCTTC
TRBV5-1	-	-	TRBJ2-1	CASSLLRFKSDEQFF	TGCGCCAGCAGCTTGTTACGGTTCAAGTCGGATGAGCAGTTCTTC
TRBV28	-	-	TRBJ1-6	CASSLGFSPLHF	TGTGCCAGCAGTTTGGGCTTTTCACCCCTCCACTTT
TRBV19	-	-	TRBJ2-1	CAAGLPQNNEQFF	TGTGCCGCCGGACTACCCCAAAACAATGAGCAGTTCTTC
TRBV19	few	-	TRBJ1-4	CASSQIQSANRRRAEKLFF	TGTGCCAGTAGTCAAATCCAATCCGCCAACCGAAGGAGGGCTGAAAAACTGTTTTTT
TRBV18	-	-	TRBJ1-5	CASSPGQFNQPQHF	TGTGCCAGCTCACCAGGACAGTTCAATCAGCCCCAGCATTTT
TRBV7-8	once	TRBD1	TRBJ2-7	CASSLVRGPSEQYF	TGTGCCAGCAGCTTAGTCAGGGGGCCATCCGAGCAGTACTTC
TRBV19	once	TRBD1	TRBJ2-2	CASSRPPGGQGRTGELFF	TGTGCCAGTAGTAGACCTCCTGGAGGACAGGGGAGGACCGGGGAGCTGTTTTTT
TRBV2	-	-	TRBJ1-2	CASTGGAAYGYTF	TGTGCCAGCACTGGAGGGGCGGCCTATGGCTACACCTTC
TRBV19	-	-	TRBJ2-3	CASSIDGAGGLLDTQYF	TGTGCCAGTAGTATAGATGGGGCCGGGGGGCTTTTGGATACGCAGTATTTT
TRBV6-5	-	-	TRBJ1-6	CASSPGQIGSPLHF	TGTGCCAGCAGTCCCGGACAAATTGGGTCACCCCTCCACTTT
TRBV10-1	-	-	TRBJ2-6	CASSDEGSGRGTSGANVLTF	TGCGCCAGCAGTGATGAGGGTTCTGGCAGGGGAACTTCTGGGGCCAACGTCCTGACTTTC
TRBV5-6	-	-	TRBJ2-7	CASSLVTASYEQYF	TGTGCCAGCAGCTTGGTTACAGCCTCCTACGAGCAGTACTTC
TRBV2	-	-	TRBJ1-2	CASSENQDLVSFLDGYTF	TGTGCCAGCAGTGAAAACCAGGATCTGGTTTCATTTTTGGATGGCTACACCTTC
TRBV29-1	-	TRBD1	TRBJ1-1	CSVEQARGLSEAFF	TGCAGCGTTGAACAGGCCAGGGGGCTTTCTGAAGCTTTCTTT
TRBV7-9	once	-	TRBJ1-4	CASSRAGEKLFF	TGTGCCAGCAGCCGTGCGGGGGAAAAACTGTTTTTT
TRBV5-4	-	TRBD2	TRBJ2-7	CASSGDYLSYEQYF	TGTGCCAGCAGCGGGGACTATCTTTCCTACGAGCAGTACTTC
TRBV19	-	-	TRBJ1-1	CASSIWGGTEAFF	TGTGCCAGTAGTATTTGGGGGGGCACTGAAGCTTTCTTT
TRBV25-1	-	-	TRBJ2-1	CASSELGTAIDNEQFF	TGTGCCAGCAGTGAATTGGGCACGGCTATTGACAATGAGCAGTTCTTC
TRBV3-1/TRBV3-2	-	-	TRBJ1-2	CASSPEAGLWYGYTF	TGTGCCAGCAGCCCGGAAGCAGGGCTGTGGTATGGCTACACCTTC
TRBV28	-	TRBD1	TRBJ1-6	CASTLRDRGSPLHF	TGTGCCAGCACCTTGCGGGACAGGGGATCACCCCTCCACTTT
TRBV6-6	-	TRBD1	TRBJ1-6	CASSYFTGGGNSPLHF	TGTGCCAGCAGTTACTTTACAGGGGGTGGGAATTCACCCCTCCACTTT
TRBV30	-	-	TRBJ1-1	CAWRLQGNTEAFF	TGTGCCTGGAGATTACAGGGGAACACTGAAGCTTTCTTT
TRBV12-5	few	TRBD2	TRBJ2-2	CASGPRGGAGGTGELFF	TGTGCTAGTGGTCCCCGCGGGGGGGCCGGTGGCACCGGGGAGCTGTTTTTT
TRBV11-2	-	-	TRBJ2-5	CASSQEPKKETQYF	TGTGCCAGCAGCCAAGAGCCTAAAAAAGAGACCCAGTACTTC
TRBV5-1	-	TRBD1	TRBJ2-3	CASSPGTGSTDTQYF	TGCGCCAGCAGCCCCGGGACAGGGAGCACAGATACGCAGTATTTT
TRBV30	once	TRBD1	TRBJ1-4	CAWSEGQAANEKLFF	TGTGCCTGGAGTGAGGGACAGGCGGCTAATGAAAAACTGTTTTTT
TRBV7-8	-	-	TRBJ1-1	CASSLGQGPRTEAFF	TGTGCCAGCAGCTTAGGTCAGGGACCTAGGACTGAAGCTTTCTTT
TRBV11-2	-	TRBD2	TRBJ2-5	CASSAGLAQATQYF	TGTGCCAGCAGCGCGGGACTAGCGCAAGCGACCCAGTACTTC
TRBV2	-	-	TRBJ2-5	CASRGWSGIGETQYF	TGTGCCAGCAGGGGGTGGTCCGGAATAGGGGAGACCCAGTACTTC
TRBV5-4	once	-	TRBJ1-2	CASSLVAGTRGYGYTF	TGTGCCAGCAGCTTGGTTGCAGGAACCCGGGGCTATGGCTACACCTTC
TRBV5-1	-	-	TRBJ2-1	CASSPGSLVNEQFF	TGCGCCAGCAGCCCCGGGTCCCTGGTAAATGAGCAGTTCTTC